A selection of T cell receptor beta chains follows, all from one sample in a study of brain T cells in children with intractable seizures. The protocol was immunoSEQ multiplex PCR, while the TCRdb copy is restricted to in-frame clones and leaves out a portion. The sample lists about 340,000 clones, roughly 93% occurring once. The sequenced sample was peripheral blood, obtained around 5 months after surgery. These receptors were taken from a boy younger than two with tuberous sclerosis and intractable seizures. Each CDR3 is given with its conserved first and last residue. Each record gives: D gene, V gene, J gene, clone size, CDR3 DNA, CDR3 protein. A D gene is named only where the DNA matches it firmly. Size is stated for part of the rows, as once, few or many counts, or as a class when the clone is expanded.

d_gene: TRBD2; v_gene: TRBV6-5; j_gene: TRBJ2-5; abundance: -; CDR3nt: TGTGCCAGCAGTTACTCTATACTAGCGGGGGAAGAGACCCAGTACTTC; CDR3aa: CASSYSILAGEETQYF
d_gene: -; v_gene: TRBV24-1; j_gene: TRBJ2-1; abundance: -; CDR3nt: TGTGCCACCAGTGATGCCGGGGTTGAGCAGTTCTTC; CDR3aa: CATSDAGVEQFF
d_gene: -; v_gene: TRBV12-3/TRBV12-4; j_gene: TRBJ2-7; abundance: -; CDR3nt: TGTGCCAGCAGTTGGCGGGACACCTACGAGCAGTACTTC; CDR3aa: CASSWRDTYEQYF
d_gene: -; v_gene: TRBV5-6; j_gene: TRBJ2-7; abundance: -; CDR3nt: TGTGCCAGCAGCTTGGGACAGAACGAGCAGTACTTC; CDR3aa: CASSLGQNEQYF
d_gene: -; v_gene: TRBV24-1; j_gene: TRBJ2-1; abundance: -; CDR3nt: TGTGCCACCAGTGACTACTGGGGTAGGGATGAGCAGTTCTTC; CDR3aa: CATSDYWGRDEQFF
d_gene: -; v_gene: TRBV19; j_gene: TRBJ2-2; abundance: once; CDR3nt: TGTGCCAGTAGTATAAACCCGAGAACGGGGGAGCTGTTTTTT; CDR3aa: CASSINPRTGELFF
d_gene: TRBD2; v_gene: TRBV4-2; j_gene: TRBJ2-2; abundance: -; CDR3nt: TGTGCCAGCAGCCAGGAACTAGCGGGAGGCCCGAACACCGGGGAGCTGTTTTTT; CDR3aa: CASSQELAGGPNTGELFF
d_gene: TRBD2; v_gene: TRBV9; j_gene: TRBJ2-7; abundance: -; CDR3nt: TGTGCCAGCAGCCCCACTAGCGGGAGAGCCGAGCAGTACTTC; CDR3aa: CASSPTSGRAEQYF
d_gene: -; v_gene: TRBV11-1; j_gene: TRBJ2-1; abundance: -; CDR3nt: TGTGCCAGCAGCTTAGTAGGAGGGAGTTTAAATGAGCAGTTCTTC; CDR3aa: CASSLVGGSLNEQFF
d_gene: -; v_gene: TRBV6-1; j_gene: TRBJ1-5; abundance: -; CDR3nt: TGTGCCAGCAGTGAAGTTGCCCTTGGGAGTCAGCCCCAGCATTTT; CDR3aa: CASSEVALGSQPQHF
d_gene: -; v_gene: TRBV2; j_gene: TRBJ2-7; abundance: -; CDR3nt: TGTGCCAGCAGTGATTGGGGGGAAGGCTACGAGCAGTACTTC; CDR3aa: CASSDWGEGYEQYF
d_gene: TRBD1; v_gene: TRBV5-1; j_gene: TRBJ1-1; abundance: -; CDR3nt: TGCGCCAGCAGCCTCGGACAGGGGACACCCAACACTGAAGCTTTCTTT; CDR3aa: CASSLGQGTPNTEAFF
d_gene: -; v_gene: TRBV12-3/TRBV12-4; j_gene: TRBJ2-3; abundance: -; CDR3nt: TGTGCCAGCAGTTTAGGGGATACGCAGTATTTT; CDR3aa: CASSLGDTQYF
d_gene: -; v_gene: TRBV7-3; j_gene: TRBJ2-3; abundance: -; CDR3nt: TGTGCCAGCAGCTTAAATCCCATGCGGGGCACAGATACGCAGTATTTT; CDR3aa: CASSLNPMRGTDTQYF
d_gene: -; v_gene: TRBV10-3; j_gene: TRBJ2-1; abundance: -; CDR3nt: TGTGCCATCAGTGAGTCGCTTACCGGGCCACGAAATGAGCAGTTCTTC; CDR3aa: CAISESLTGPRNEQFF
d_gene: -; v_gene: TRBV20-1; j_gene: TRBJ2-3; abundance: -; CDR3nt: TGCAGTGCCCGACAGACAGATACGCAGTATTTT; CDR3aa: CSARQTDTQYF
d_gene: -; v_gene: TRBV5-4; j_gene: TRBJ2-7; abundance: once; CDR3nt: TGTGCCAGCAGCTTGGACCGGCTTACTTACGAGCAGTACTTC; CDR3aa: CASSLDRLTYEQYF
d_gene: -; v_gene: TRBV7-6; j_gene: TRBJ2-6; abundance: -; CDR3nt: TGTGCCAGCAGCCCTCGGTACTCTGGGGCCAACGTCCTGACTTTC; CDR3aa: CASSPRYSGANVLTF
d_gene: TRBD1; v_gene: TRBV11-2; j_gene: TRBJ2-5; abundance: -; CDR3nt: TGTGCCAGCAGCTTAGGGACAGGGGGCACGGAAGAGACCCAGTACTTC; CDR3aa: CASSLGTGGTEETQYF
d_gene: TRBD1; v_gene: TRBV5-4; j_gene: TRBJ2-7; abundance: -; CDR3nt: TGTGCCAGCAGCCCAGGGACAGGGGTATCCTACGAGCAGTACTTC; CDR3aa: CASSPGTGVSYEQYF
d_gene: TRBD2; v_gene: TRBV6-2/TRBV6-3; j_gene: TRBJ2-1; abundance: -; CDR3nt: TGTGCCAGCAGTTACCCATCCCGGACTAGGTTATCCCACAATGAGCAGTTCTTC; CDR3aa: CASSYPSRTRLSHNEQFF
d_gene: -; v_gene: TRBV7-9; j_gene: TRBJ1-3; abundance: -; CDR3nt: TGTGCCAGCAGCCCCAATTCGGCAGGGACTGGAAACACCATATATTTT; CDR3aa: CASSPNSAGTGNTIYF
d_gene: -; v_gene: TRBV28; j_gene: TRBJ1-3; abundance: -; CDR3nt: TGTGCCAGCAGTTTTGGTGGAAACACCATATATTTT; CDR3aa: CASSFGGNTIYF
d_gene: -; v_gene: TRBV30; j_gene: TRBJ2-7; abundance: -; CDR3nt: TGTGCCTGGATCCCGGGACCGTACGAGCAGTACTTC; CDR3aa: CAWIPGPYEQYF
d_gene: -; v_gene: TRBV2; j_gene: TRBJ2-3; abundance: -; CDR3nt: TGTGCCAGCAGTGAAGCGGGGGCGGGAGTTAGAGATACGCAGTATTTT; CDR3aa: CASSEAGAGVRDTQYF
d_gene: -; v_gene: TRBV7-9; j_gene: TRBJ2-7; abundance: -; CDR3nt: TGTGCCAGCAGCTTAGCGATCGGGGGCTACGAGCAGTACTTC; CDR3aa: CASSLAIGGYEQYF
d_gene: TRBD2; v_gene: TRBV30; j_gene: TRBJ2-3; abundance: -; CDR3nt: TGTGCCTGGAGTAGCGGGGCCGGCACAGATACGCAGTATTTT; CDR3aa: CAWSSGAGTDTQYF
d_gene: TRBD2; v_gene: TRBV5-4; j_gene: TRBJ2-1; abundance: -; CDR3nt: TGTGCCAGCAGCTTGGCAGCGGGGGTTTACAATGAGCAGTTCTTC; CDR3aa: CASSLAAGVYNEQFF
d_gene: -; v_gene: TRBV27; j_gene: TRBJ1-1; abundance: -; CDR3nt: TGTGCCAGCAGTTTATCGATTGGGTCCAATCAAGCTTTCTTT; CDR3aa: CASSLSIGSNQAFF
d_gene: -; v_gene: TRBV28; j_gene: TRBJ2-3; abundance: -; CDR3nt: TGTGCCGCCAGTACTAGCACAGATACGCAGTATTTT; CDR3aa: CAASTSTDTQYF
d_gene: -; v_gene: TRBV24-1; j_gene: TRBJ2-1; abundance: -; CDR3nt: TGTGCCACCAGTGCTCCCGAACGGGCCACCAATGAGCAGTTCTTC; CDR3aa: CATSAPERATNEQFF
d_gene: -; v_gene: TRBV5-4; j_gene: TRBJ2-2; abundance: -; CDR3nt: TGTGCCAGCAGCTTGGGTGGGATAAATTCGGGGAACACCGGGGAGCTGTTTTTT; CDR3aa: CASSLGGINSGNTGELFF
d_gene: TRBD2; v_gene: TRBV7-7; j_gene: TRBJ2-7; abundance: -; CDR3nt: TGTGCTAGCAGCTTAGCGGTAGGGAGGGGTAGCGAGCAGTACTTC; CDR3aa: CASSLAVGRGSEQYF
d_gene: -; v_gene: TRBV19; j_gene: TRBJ1-5; abundance: once; CDR3nt: TGTGCCAGTAGTACGGACTGGGGAGATCAGCCCCAGCATTTT; CDR3aa: CASSTDWGDQPQHF
d_gene: -; v_gene: TRBV7-9; j_gene: TRBJ2-7; abundance: -; CDR3nt: TGTGCCAGCAGCCTGACCTTTCCGGGACACAGCTCCTACGAGCAGTACTTC; CDR3aa: CASSLTFPGHSSYEQYF
d_gene: -; v_gene: TRBV12-3/TRBV12-4; j_gene: TRBJ2-7; abundance: -; CDR3nt: TGTGCCAGCAGTTTGGTCTCCTACGAGCAGTACTTC; CDR3aa: CASSLVSYEQYF
d_gene: TRBD1; v_gene: TRBV9; j_gene: TRBJ1-2; abundance: -; CDR3nt: TGTGCCAGCAGCCCCCCGGGACAGAACTATGGCTACACCTTC; CDR3aa: CASSPPGQNYGYTF
d_gene: -; v_gene: TRBV7-8; j_gene: TRBJ2-2; abundance: -; CDR3nt: TGTGCCAGCAGCCCGGGGCCTGGACGTCACAACACCGGGGAGCTGTTTTTT; CDR3aa: CASSPGPGRHNTGELFF
d_gene: TRBD1; v_gene: TRBV19; j_gene: TRBJ1-1; abundance: -; CDR3nt: TGTGCCAGTAGCCTTGACAGGGTCGGTGATACTGAAGCTTTCTTT; CDR3aa: CASSLDRVGDTEAFF
d_gene: -; v_gene: TRBV25-1; j_gene: TRBJ1-1; abundance: -; CDR3nt: TGTGCCAGCAGGGACAAGGGAACTGAAGCTTTCTTT; CDR3aa: CASRDKGTEAFF
d_gene: -; v_gene: TRBV3-1/TRBV3-2; j_gene: TRBJ2-2; abundance: -; CDR3nt: TGTGCCAGCAGTCAGACCAACACCGGGGAGCTGTTTTTT; CDR3aa: CASSQTNTGELFF
d_gene: -; v_gene: TRBV29-1; j_gene: TRBJ2-1; abundance: -; CDR3nt: TGCAGCGTTGTTCAGGGTTCCAATGAGCAGTTCTTC; CDR3aa: CSVVQGSNEQFF
d_gene: -; v_gene: TRBV24-1; j_gene: TRBJ2-5; abundance: -; CDR3nt: TGTGCCACCAGTGATTTCTACAGGGAGACCCAGTACTTC; CDR3aa: CATSDFYRETQYF